The present T cell receptor beta chain was sequenced within a study of blood T cell repertoires in COVID-19. Study-wide background: Nucleic acid was either cDNA or gDNA, and it came from T cells, B-cell-depleted T cells, or PBMCs.

Original processing methods: Reference gene primer amplification gave nucleated cell count estimates. The data were produced by immunoSEQ multiplex PCR, yet TCRdb's version contains in-frame clones alone and is incomplete. V, J and clone size are taken as reported in that table, and D and trimming were inferred from the DNA itself. The sample lists 200,000 or so clones, around 81% occurring once. Germline CDR1 reads PRHDT; CDR2 reads FYEKMQ (reference sequence). This CDR3 comprises 17 residues. Germline trimming cut 5 bases from V and 4 bases from J; bases unmatched to any gene: 14. This sequence joins TRBV13 and TRBJ2-7, with 10 nucleotides matching TRBD2. This TCR came from a woman between 55 and 75 years old with acute or convalescent COVID-19. The material sequenced was peripheral blood. The CDR3 is CASSPASGGSKGYEQYF. For the CDR3, the DNA is TGTGCCAGCAGCCCGGCTAGCGGGGGAAGTAAGGGTTACGAGCAGTACTTC.